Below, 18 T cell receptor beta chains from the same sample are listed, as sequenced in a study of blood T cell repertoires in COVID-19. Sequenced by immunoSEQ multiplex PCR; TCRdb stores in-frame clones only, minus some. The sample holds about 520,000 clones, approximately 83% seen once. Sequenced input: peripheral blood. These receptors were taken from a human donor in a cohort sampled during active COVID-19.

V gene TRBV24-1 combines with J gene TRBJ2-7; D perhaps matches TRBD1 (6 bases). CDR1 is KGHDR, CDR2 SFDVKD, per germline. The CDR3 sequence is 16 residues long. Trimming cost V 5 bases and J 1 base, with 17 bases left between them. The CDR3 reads CATSVEGDTLSYEQYF. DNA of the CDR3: TGTGCCACCAGTGTCGAAGGGGACACCCTTTCCTACGAGCAGTACTTC.

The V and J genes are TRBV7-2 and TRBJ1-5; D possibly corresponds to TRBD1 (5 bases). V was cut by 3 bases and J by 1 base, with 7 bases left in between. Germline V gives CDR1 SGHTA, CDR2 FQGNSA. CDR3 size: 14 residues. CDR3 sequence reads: CASSFDSSNQPQHF. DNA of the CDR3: TGTGCCAGCAGCTTTGACAGCAGCAATCAGCCCCAGCATTTT.

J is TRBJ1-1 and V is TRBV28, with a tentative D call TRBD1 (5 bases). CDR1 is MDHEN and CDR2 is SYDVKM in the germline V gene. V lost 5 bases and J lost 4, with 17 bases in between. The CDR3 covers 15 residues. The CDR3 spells CASSPGGRKSTEAFF. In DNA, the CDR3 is TGTGCCAGCAGTCCCGGGGGACGGAAGAGCACTGAAGCTTTCTTT.

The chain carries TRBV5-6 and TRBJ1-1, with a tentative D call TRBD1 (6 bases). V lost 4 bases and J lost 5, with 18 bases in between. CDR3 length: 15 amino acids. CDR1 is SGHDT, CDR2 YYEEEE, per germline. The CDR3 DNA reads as TGTGCCAGCAGCCGCGTCGGGGGGCCGGGGACTGAAGCTTTCTTT. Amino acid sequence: CASSRVGGPGTEAFF.

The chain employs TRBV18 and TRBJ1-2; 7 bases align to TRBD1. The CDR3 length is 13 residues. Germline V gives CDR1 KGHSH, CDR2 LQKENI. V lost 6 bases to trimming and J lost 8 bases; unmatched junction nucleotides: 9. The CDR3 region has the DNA TGTGCCAGCTCGCCTACAGGGGACGGGGGCTACACCTTC. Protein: CASSPTGDGGYTF. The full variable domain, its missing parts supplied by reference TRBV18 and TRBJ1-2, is NAGVMQNPRHLVRRRGQEARLRCSPMKGHSHVYWYRQLPEEGLKFMVYLQKENIIDESGMPKERFSAEFPKEGPSILRIQQVVRGDSAAYFCASSPTGDGGYTFGSGTRLTVV.

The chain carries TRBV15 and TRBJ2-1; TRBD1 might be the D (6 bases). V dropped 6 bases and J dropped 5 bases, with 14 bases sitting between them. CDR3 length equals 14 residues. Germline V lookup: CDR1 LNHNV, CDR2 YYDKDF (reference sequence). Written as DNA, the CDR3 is TGTGCCACCAGAGGTGGGGGCGGACACAATGAGCAGTTCTTC. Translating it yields CATRGGGGHNEQFF.

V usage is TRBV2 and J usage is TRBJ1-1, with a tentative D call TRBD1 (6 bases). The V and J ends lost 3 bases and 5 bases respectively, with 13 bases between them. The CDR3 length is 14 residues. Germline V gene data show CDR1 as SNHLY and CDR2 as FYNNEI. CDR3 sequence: CASSDTPRGTEAFF. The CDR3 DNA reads TGTGCCAGCAGTGATACCCCCAGGGGAACTGAAGCTTTCTTT. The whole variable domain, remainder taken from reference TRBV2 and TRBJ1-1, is EPEVTQTPSHQVTQMGQEVILRCVPISNHLYFYWYRQILGQKVEFLVSFYNNEISEKSEIFDDQFSVERPDGSNFTLKIRSTKLEDSAMYFCASSDTPRGTEAFFGQGTRLTVV.

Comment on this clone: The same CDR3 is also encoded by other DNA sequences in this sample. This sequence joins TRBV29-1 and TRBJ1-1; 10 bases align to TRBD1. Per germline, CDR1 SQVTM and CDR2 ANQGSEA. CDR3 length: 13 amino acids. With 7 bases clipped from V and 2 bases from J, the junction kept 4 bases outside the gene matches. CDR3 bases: TGCAGCGCTAGGACAGGGGGAAACACTGAAGCTTTCTTT. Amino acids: CSARTGGNTEAFF.

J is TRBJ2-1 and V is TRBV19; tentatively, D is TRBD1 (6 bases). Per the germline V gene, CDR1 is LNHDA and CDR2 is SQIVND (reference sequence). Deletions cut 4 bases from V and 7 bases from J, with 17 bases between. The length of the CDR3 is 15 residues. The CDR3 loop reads CASSKIEAQGNEQFF. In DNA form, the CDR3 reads TGTGCCAGTAGTAAGATAGAGGCCCAGGGGAATGAGCAGTTCTTC.

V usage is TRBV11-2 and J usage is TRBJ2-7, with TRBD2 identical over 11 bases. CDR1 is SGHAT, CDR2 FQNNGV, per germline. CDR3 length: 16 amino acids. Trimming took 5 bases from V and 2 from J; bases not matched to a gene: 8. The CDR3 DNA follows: TGTGCCAGCAGCCTGGGGACTAGCGGCCTTACCTACGAGCAGTACTTC. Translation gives CASSLGTSGLTYEQYF.

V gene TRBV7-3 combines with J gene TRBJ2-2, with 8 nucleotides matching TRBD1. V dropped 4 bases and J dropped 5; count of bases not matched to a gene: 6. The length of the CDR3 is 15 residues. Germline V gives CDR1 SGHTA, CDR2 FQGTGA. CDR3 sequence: CASSSQGDRTGELFF. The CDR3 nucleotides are TGTGCCAGCAGCTCACAGGGGGATAGAACCGGGGAGCTGTTTTTT. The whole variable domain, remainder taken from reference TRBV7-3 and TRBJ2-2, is GAGVSQTPSNKVTEKGKYVELRCDPISGHTALYWYRQSLGQGPEFLIYFQGTGAADDSGLPNDRFFAVRPEGSVSTLKIQRTERGDSAVYLCASSSQGDRTGELFFGEGSRLTVL.

This chain's CDR3 is CASSLGQGADYEQYF. In nucleotides, the CDR3 is TGTGCCAGCAGCCTCGGACAGGGGGCTGACTACGAGCAGTACTTC. The V call is TRBV5-6, the J call TRBJ2-7; 11 positions match TRBD1. V trimming: 4 bases; J trimming: 3 bases; junction bases outside the gene matches: 6. Germline CDR1 reads SGHDT; CDR2 reads YYEEEE. The CDR3 has 15 residues.

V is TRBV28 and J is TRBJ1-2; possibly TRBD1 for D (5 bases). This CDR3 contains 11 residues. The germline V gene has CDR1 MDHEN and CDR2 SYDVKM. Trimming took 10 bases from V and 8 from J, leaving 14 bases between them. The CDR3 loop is CAIRGSGGYTF. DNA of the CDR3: TGTGCCATACGGGGGAGCGGGGGCTACACCTTC.

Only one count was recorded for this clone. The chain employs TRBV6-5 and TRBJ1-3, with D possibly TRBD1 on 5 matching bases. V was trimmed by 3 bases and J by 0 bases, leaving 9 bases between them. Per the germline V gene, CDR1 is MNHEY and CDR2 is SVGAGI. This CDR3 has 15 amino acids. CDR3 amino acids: CASSYQGSSGNTIYF. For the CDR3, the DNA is TGTGCCAGCAGTTATCAGGGTTCCTCTGGAAACACCATATATTTT.

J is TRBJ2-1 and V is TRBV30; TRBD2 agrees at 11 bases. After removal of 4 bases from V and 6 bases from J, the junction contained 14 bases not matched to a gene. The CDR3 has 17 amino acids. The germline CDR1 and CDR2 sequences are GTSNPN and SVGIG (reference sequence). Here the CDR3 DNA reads TGTGCCTGGATGACTAGCGGGAAAAACTGGGTCGGCAATGAGCAGTTCTTC. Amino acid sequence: CAWMTSGKNWVGNEQFF.

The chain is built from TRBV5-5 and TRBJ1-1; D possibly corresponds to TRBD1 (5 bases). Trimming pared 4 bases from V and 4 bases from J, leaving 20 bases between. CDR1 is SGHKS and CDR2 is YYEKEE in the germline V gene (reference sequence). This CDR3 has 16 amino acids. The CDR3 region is CASSPPGGGLSTEAFF. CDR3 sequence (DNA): TGTGCCAGCAGCCCCCCGGGGGGGGGTCTGAGCACTGAAGCTTTCTTT.

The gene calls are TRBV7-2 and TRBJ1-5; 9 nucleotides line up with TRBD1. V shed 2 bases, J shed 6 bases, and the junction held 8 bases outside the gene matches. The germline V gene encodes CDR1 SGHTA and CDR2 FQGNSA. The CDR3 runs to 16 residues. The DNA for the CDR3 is TGTGCCAGCAGCTTAACCGGGACAGGGTACCCTCAGCCCCAGCATTTT. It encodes CASSLTGTGYPQPQHF. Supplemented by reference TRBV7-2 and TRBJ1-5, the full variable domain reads GAGVSQSPSNKVTEKGKDVELRCDPISGHTALYWYRQSLGQGLEFLIYFQGNSAPDKSGLPSDRFSAERTGGSVSTLTIQRTQQEDSAVYLCASSLTGTGYPQPQHFGDGTRLSIL.

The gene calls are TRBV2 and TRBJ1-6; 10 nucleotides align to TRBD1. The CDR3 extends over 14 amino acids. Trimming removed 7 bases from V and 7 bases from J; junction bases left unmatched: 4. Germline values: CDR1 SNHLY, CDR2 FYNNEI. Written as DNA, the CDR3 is TGTGCCAGCACCCCGGGACAGGGGAATTCACCCCTCCACTTT. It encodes CASTPGQGNSPLHF. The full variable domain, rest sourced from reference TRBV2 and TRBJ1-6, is EPEVTQTPSHQVTQMGQEVILRCVPISNHLYFYWYRQILGQKVEFLVSFYNNEISEKSEIFDDQFSVERPDGSNFTLKIRSTKLEDSAMYFCASTPGQGNSPLHFGNGTRLTVT.